This passage covers 26 T cell receptor beta chains from one sample sequenced in a study of vaccination and CD4 T cells after COVID-19. The assay that was used to sequence DNA from cultured CD4+ T cells was the Oncomine TCR Beta short-read assay. Via MiXCR, TCRdb re-called the PCR reads, giving one row per CDR3 protein. Here the sample spans 9,000 to 13,000 distinct CDR3 sequences, 50% to 60% being singletons. These receptors' targets are unknown. The treatment here: approximately 10-day PBMC culture with coronavirus spike peptide pools or control peptides (ViraFEST assay). The specimen sequenced was CD4+ T cells from blood, cultured in vitro. These receptor sequences come from a human donor who had recovered from COVID-19.

The rearrangement joins TRBV6-2 or TRBV6-3 to TRBJ1-4; D call uncertain. The germline V gene encodes CDR1 MNHEY and CDR2 SVGEGT. The CDR3 totals 18 residues. With 7 bases removed from V and 0 bases from J, the gap between germline ends came to 21 bases. CDR3 protein: CASTYELGREATNEKLFF. In DNA form, the CDR3 reads TGTGCCAGCACCTACGAACTCGGACGGGAAGCAACTAATGAAAAACTGTTTTTT.

The chain combines TRBV7-2 with TRBJ1-5, with D perhaps TRBD1 (6 bases). CDR1 and CDR2 (germline): SGHTA, FQGNSA. The CDR3 runs 15 residues. With 7 bases removed from V and 0 bases from J, the gap between germline ends came to 13 bases. CDR3 loop: CASTLGGNSNQPQHF. CDR3 DNA: TGTGCCAGCACCCTAGGGGGAAATAGCAATCAGCCCCAGCATTTT.

CDR3 loop: CASSKGFPSGANVLTF. The CDR3 DNA sequence: TGTGCCAGCAGCAAAGGTTTCCCCTCTGGGGCCAACGTCCTGACTTTC. The V and J genes are TRBV21-1 and TRBJ2-6. TRBV21-1 is a known pseudogene. The CDR3 has 16 residues.

The DNA of the CDR3 is TGTGCCTGGACCTCGTCTTTTTGGGGTGCAGATACGCAGTATTTT. It yields the protein CAWTSSFWGADTQYF. The rearrangement uses TRBV30 and TRBJ2-3; D uncertain. The CDR3 loop spans 15 amino acids. V was pared by 4 bases and J by 4 bases, with 18 bases between. Germline lookup yields CDR1 GTSNPN and CDR2 SVGIG (reference sequence).

This chain links TRBV10-3 with TRBJ1-2, with no clear D. The germline gives CDR1 ENHRY, CDR2 SYGVKD. Trimming cost V 0 bases and J 5 bases, with 13 bases left between them. This CDR3 spans 15 amino acids. The CDR3 here is CAISESALEGYGYTF. In DNA, the CDR3 is TGTGCCATCAGTGAGTCTGCCCTCGAGGGATATGGCTACACCTTC.

By sample fraction, this clonotype is large (0.1 to 1%). The CDR3 sequence: CASSFKLDSGYTF. The CDR3 coding sequence is TGTGCCAGCAGCTTTAAACTAGACTCGGGCTACACCTTC. This sequence joins TRBV5-4 and TRBJ1-2; D gene ambiguous. The V end lost 2 bases, the J end lost 8 bases, and 13 bases lay between the germline ends. Germline V gene lookup returns CDR1 SGHNT and CDR2 YYREEE (reference sequence). The CDR3 is made up of 13 amino acids.

The genes are TRBV6-1 and TRBJ1-2; 7 nucleotides match TRBD1. Germline values: CDR1 MNHNS, CDR2 SASEGT. The CDR3 is 14 residues long. The trim removed 6 bases at V and 4 bases at J, leaving 8 bases unmatched. The CDR3 here is CASRDPGQSYGYTF. The CDR3 DNA is TGTGCCAGCAGGGACCCGGGACAGAGCTATGGCTACACCTTC.

The chain employs TRBV30 and TRBJ2-5; D not certain. Trimming removed 4 bases from V and 1 base from J, with 4 bases in between. This CDR3 is built from 11 residues. Germline CDR1 reads GTSNPN; CDR2 reads SVGIG (reference sequence). The CDR3 DNA is TGTGCCTGGACAGCCCAAGAGACCCAGTACTTC. This translates into CAWTAQETQYF.

This rearrangement joins TRBV5-5 to TRBJ2-7; D possibly corresponds to TRBD2 (6 bases). This CDR3 comprises 14 residues. The germline gives CDR1 SGHKS, CDR2 YYEKEE (reference sequence). Trimming took off 0 bases at V and 2 bases at J, with 9 bases between the two ends. CDR3 sequence: CASSLAGGTYEQYF. The CDR3 DNA reads TGTGCCAGCAGCTTGGCTGGCGGGACCTACGAGCAGTACTTC.

The gene calls are TRBV7-9 and TRBJ2-5; 10 bases line up with TRBD1. The CDR3 contains 15 residues. Germline V gene sequence: CDR1 SEHNR, CDR2 FQNEAQ (reference sequence). The ends lost 5 bases at V and 2 bases at J; junction bases unmatched: 5. The CDR3 DNA follows: TGTGCCAGCAGCCAGGGACAGGGGACTCAAGAGACCCAGTACTTC. Encoded protein: CASSQGQGTQETQYF.

The V and J genes are TRBV5-6 and TRBJ1-1, with no clear D. With 4 bases removed from V and 5 bases from J, the gap between germline ends came to 21 bases. The length of the CDR3 is 16 residues. Germline lookup yields CDR1 SGHDT and CDR2 YYEEEE. The CDR3 loop reads CASSPPHPRSGTEAFF. Here the CDR3 DNA reads TGTGCCAGCAGCCCGCCACACCCCCGGTCGGGTACTGAAGCTTTCTTT.

This clonotype was observed a single time. The chain is built from TRBV14 and TRBJ1-1; 7 positions agree with TRBD1. This CDR3 has 18 residues. The ends lost 2 bases at V and 0 bases at J; junction bases unmatched: 12. Germline CDR1 and CDR2: SGHDN and FVKESK. CDR3 sequence (DNA): TGTGCCAGCAGCCAAAGTCCAAGGGGGCTCCGCATGAACACTGAAGCTTTCTTT. Its translation is CASSQSPRGLRMNTEAFF.

In this sample, this clonotype turned up a few times. The CDR3 here is CASSFEENTEAFF. Written as DNA, the CDR3 is TGCGCCAGCAGTTTTGAGGAGAACACTGAAGCTTTCTTT. The rearrangement joins TRBV10-1 to TRBJ1-1; no firm D call. V was trimmed by 5 bases and J by 1 base, leaving 8 bases between them. Germline CDR1 reads WNHNN; CDR2 reads SYGVQD (reference sequence). The CDR3 is 13 amino acids.

The chain carries TRBV6-1 and TRBJ1-6; D might be TRBD1 (5 bases). The V end lost 5 bases, the J end lost 10 bases, and 18 bases lay between the germline ends. The CDR3 is made up of 15 amino acids. CDR1 and CDR2 from the germline V gene are MNHNS and SASEGT. The DNA of the CDR3 is TGTGCCAGCAGTCGCAGAAGGGGACTGGTGTCACCCCTCCACTTT. It yields the protein CASSRRRGLVSPLHF.

This sequence joins TRBV19 and TRBJ1-1; 9 nucleotides align to TRBD1. CDR1 LNHDA and CDR2 SQIVND come from the germline V gene (reference sequence). V dropped 4 bases and J dropped 11; count of bases not matched to a gene: 8. This CDR3 has 13 residues. The DNA for the CDR3 is TGTGCCAGTAGTAAACAGGGGGCGAAGGATGCTTTCTTT. This translates into CASSKQGAKDAFF.

This sequence joins TRBV7-9 and TRBJ2-3; unclear D gene. The CDR3 loop spans 12 amino acids. V lost 5 bases and J 5 bases, leaving 8 bases between the germline ends. Germline-derived CDR1 and CDR2 are SEHNR and FQNEAQ (reference sequence). The CDR3 nucleotides read TGTGCCAGCAGCCGCGTAGAAGATACGCAGTATTTT. Translating it yields CASSRVEDTQYF. The complete variable domain, with remaining parts taken from reference TRBV7-9 and TRBJ2-3, reads DTGVSQNPRHKITKRGQNVTFRCDPISEHNRLYWYRQTLGQGPEFLTYFQNEAQLEKSRLLSDRFSAERPKGSFSTLEIQRTEQGDSAMYLCASSRVEDTQYFGPGTRLTVL.

The J gene is TRBJ1-1, the V gene TRBV12-3 or TRBV12-4; D perhaps matches TRBD1 (6 bases). Trimming took off 6 bases at V and 4 bases at J, with 15 bases between the two ends. The CDR3 is 14 amino acids. CDR3 sequence (DNA): TGTGCCAGCAGCCGATCAGGGGTTCCCACTGAAGCTTTCTTT. Translated: CASSRSGVPTEAFF.

The rearrangement links TRBV5-4 to TRBJ1-1; a weak D match, TRBD1 (5 bases). The CDR3 extends over 15 amino acids. The V gene lost 4 bases and the J gene lost 3 bases, with 16 bases spanning the gap. Germline loops: CDR1 SGHNT, CDR2 YYREEE (reference sequence). The CDR3 region has the DNA TGTGCCAGCAGCCTAGAACGGGGGAGGGACACTGAAGCTTTCTTT. It specifies CASSLERGRDTEAFF.

This clonotype was detected once. This chain uses TRBV10-3 with TRBJ1-1, with D unresolved. Trimming cost V 7 bases and J 1 base, with 10 bases left between them. This CDR3 contains 13 residues. Germline V gene data show CDR1 as ENHRY and CDR2 as SYGVKD. CDR3 residues: CAIKPSGNTEAFF. The CDR3 DNA follows: TGTGCCATCAAGCCATCTGGGAACACTGAAGCTTTCTTT.

This clonotype has more than one count but fewer than ten. The chain is built from TRBV20-1 and TRBJ1-5; 11 bases align to TRBD1. J was trimmed by 4 bases and V by 7 bases; bases with no gene match: 6. The CDR3 sequence is 14 residues long. In germline, CDR1 is DFQATT, CDR2 SNEGSKA (reference sequence). The CDR3 sequence is CSVWTGGANQPQHF. The CDR3 DNA is TGCAGTGTCTGGACAGGGGGCGCGAATCAGCCCCAGCATTTT.

Only a few counts were recorded for this clonotype. This chain uses TRBV6-2 or TRBV6-3 with TRBJ1-5; D is unresolved. V was clipped by 2 bases and J by 3 bases, with 11 bases between them. The CDR3 is 15 amino acids. The germline V gene encodes CDR1 MNHEY and CDR2 SVGEGT. The CDR3 DNA sequence: TGTGCCAGCAGTTACGCACACGGATACAATCAGCCCCAGCATTTT. Translation: CASSYAHGYNQPQHF.

This clonotype was found a few times. The CDR3 region has the DNA TGTGCCAGCAGCTTAGCCAGGGCAGAGTGGGGCGCTTTCTTT. Translating it yields CASSLARAEWGAFF. This chain joins TRBV11-3 and TRBJ1-1; D perhaps matches TRBD1 (5 bases). CDR3 length: 14 residues. V lost 1 base, J lost 11 bases, and 17 bases lay in between. Germline V CDR1 and CDR2: SGHNT, YENEEA.

This clonotype was seen only a few times. V usage is TRBV20-1 and J usage is TRBJ2-1, with TRBD2 identical over 12 bases. Germline assignment: CDR1 DFQATT and CDR2 SNEGSKA (reference sequence). V lost 3 bases to trimming and J lost 7 bases; unmatched junction nucleotides: 7. The CDR3 has 15 residues. CDR3 DNA sequence: TGCAGTGCTAGGCAGCTAGCGGGGGGGCAGAATGAGCAGTTCTTC. It codes for CSARQLAGGQNEQFF.

The J gene is TRBJ2-7, the V gene TRBV7-9; 7 positions agree with TRBD1. Germline CDR1 is SEHNR and CDR2 is FQNEAQ (reference sequence). The CDR3 runs 13 residues. The V and J ends lost 7 bases and 2 bases, in that order; junction bases with no gene match: 5. In DNA, the CDR3 is TGTGCCAGCATCAAGACAGGGACCTACGAGCAGTACTTC. Translating gives CASIKTGTYEQYF. The entire variable domain, with the rest obtained from reference TRBV7-9 and TRBJ2-7, is as follows: DTGVSQNPRHKITKRGQNVTFRCDPISEHNRLYWYRQTLGQGPEFLTYFQNEAQLEKSRLLSDRFSAERPKGSFSTLEIQRTEQGDSAMYLCASIKTGTYEQYFGPGTRLTVT.

This rearrangement joins TRBV30 to TRBJ2-5, with TRBD2 matching over 7 bases. J gave up 7 bases and V 2 bases, and 13 bases lay outside the gene matches. This CDR3 comprises 15 residues. Germline V gives CDR1 GTSNPN, CDR2 SVGIG (reference sequence). CDR3 in amino acids: CAWSLAGAGRGTQYF. CDR3 nucleotide sequence: TGTGCCTGGAGTCTTGCCGGAGCGGGGAGGGGGACCCAGTACTTC.

In its sample, this clonotype was seen a few times. V usage is TRBV20-1 and J usage is TRBJ1-1; 8 nucleotides agree with TRBD1. J gave up 1 base and V 3 bases, and 10 bases lay outside the gene matches. CDR3 length: 16 residues. The V gene's germline CDR1 is DFQATT and CDR2 SNEGSKA (reference sequence). The CDR3 reads CSARDSGQARNTEAFF. For the CDR3, the DNA is TGCAGTGCTAGGGATTCGGGACAGGCAAGGAACACTGAAGCTTTCTTT.